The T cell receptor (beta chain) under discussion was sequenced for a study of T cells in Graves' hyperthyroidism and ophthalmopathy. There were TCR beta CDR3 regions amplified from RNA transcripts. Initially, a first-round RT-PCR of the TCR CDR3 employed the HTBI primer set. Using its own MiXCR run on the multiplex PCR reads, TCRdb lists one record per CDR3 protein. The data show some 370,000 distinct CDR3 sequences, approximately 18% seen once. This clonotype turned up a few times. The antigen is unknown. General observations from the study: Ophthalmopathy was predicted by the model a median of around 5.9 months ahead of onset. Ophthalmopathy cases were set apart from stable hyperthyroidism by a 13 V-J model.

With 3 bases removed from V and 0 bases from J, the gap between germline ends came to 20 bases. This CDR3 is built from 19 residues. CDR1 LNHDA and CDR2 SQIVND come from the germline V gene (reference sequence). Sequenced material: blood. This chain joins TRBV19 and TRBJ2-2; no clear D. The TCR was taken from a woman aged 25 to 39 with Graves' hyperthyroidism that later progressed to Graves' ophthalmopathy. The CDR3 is CASSISELWHTTNTGELFF. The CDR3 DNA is TGTGCCAGTAGTATTTCGGAGTTGTGGCATACTACGAACACCGGGGAGCTGTTTTTT.